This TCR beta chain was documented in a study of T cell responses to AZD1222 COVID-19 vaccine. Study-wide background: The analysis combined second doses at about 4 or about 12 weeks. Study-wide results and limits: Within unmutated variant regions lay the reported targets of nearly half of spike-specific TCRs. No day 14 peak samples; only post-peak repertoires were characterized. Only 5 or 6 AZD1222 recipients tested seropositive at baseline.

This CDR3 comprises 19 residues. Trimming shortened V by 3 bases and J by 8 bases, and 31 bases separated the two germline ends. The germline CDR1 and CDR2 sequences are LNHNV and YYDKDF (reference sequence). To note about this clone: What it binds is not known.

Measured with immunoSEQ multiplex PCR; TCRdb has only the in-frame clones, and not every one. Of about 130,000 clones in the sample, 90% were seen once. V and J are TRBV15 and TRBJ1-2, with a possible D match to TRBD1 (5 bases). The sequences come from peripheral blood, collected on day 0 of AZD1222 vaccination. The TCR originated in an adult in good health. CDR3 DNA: TGTGCCACCAGCAGGGAGGTGGCCTGGCAGGGCAGTCGGGTAGCGGGCTACACCTTC. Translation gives CATSREVAWQGSRVAGYTF. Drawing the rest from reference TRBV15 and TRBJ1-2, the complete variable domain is DAMVIQNPRYQVTQFGKPVTLSCSQTLNHNVMYWYQQKSSQAPKLLFHYYDKDFNNEADTPDNFQSRRPNTSFCFLDIRSPGLGDTAMYLCATSREVAWQGSRVAGYTFGSGTRLTVV.